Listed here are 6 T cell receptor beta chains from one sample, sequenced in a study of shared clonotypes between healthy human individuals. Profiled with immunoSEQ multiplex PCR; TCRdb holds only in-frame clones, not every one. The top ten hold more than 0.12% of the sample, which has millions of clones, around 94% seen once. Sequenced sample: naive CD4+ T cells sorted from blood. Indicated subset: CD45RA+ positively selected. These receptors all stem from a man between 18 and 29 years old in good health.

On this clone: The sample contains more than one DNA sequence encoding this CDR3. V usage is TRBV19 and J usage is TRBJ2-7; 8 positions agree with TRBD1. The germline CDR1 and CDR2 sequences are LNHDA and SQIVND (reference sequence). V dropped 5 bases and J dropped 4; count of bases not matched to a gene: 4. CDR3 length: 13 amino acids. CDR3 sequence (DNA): TGTGCCAGTAGTCTCGGACAGGGTTACGAGCAGTACTTC. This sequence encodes CASSLGQGYEQYF.

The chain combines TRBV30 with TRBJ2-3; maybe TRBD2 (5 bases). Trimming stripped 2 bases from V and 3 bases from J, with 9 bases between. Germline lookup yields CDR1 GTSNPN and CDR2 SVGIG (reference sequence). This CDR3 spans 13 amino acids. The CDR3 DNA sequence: TGTGCCTGGAGTCCGGGAATAACAGATACGCAGTATTTT. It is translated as CAWSPGITDTQYF.

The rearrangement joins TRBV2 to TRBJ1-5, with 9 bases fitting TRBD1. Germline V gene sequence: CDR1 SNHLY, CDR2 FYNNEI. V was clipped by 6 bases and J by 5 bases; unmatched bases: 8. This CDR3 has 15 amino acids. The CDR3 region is CASRASGQGHQPQHF. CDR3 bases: TGTGCCAGCAGAGCTTCGGGACAGGGTCATCAGCCCCAGCATTTT.

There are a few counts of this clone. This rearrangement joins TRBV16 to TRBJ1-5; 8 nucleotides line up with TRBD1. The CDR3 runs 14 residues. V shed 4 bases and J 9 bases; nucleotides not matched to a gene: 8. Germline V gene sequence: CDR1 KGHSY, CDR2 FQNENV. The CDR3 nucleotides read TGTGCCAGCAGCCTCGGACAGGGTGCAGGGCCCCAGCATTTT. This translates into CASSLGQGAGPQHF.

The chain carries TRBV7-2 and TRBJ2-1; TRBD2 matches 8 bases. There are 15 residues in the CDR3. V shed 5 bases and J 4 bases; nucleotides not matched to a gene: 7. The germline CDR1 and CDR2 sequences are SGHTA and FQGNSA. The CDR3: CASSPQLAGYNEQFF. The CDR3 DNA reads TGTGCCAGCAGCCCCCAGCTAGCGGGTTACAATGAGCAGTTCTTC.

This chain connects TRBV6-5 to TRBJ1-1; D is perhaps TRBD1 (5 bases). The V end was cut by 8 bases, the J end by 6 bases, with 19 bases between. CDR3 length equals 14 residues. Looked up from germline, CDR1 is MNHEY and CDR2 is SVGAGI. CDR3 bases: TGTGCCAGCCGAAGTTGGGACTTTTCGGCTGAAGCTTTCTTT. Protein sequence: CASRSWDFSAEAFF.